This T cell receptor beta chain is from a study of T cell clonotyping in hematopoietic cell transplantation. General study findings and limits: Broader posttransplant TCR repertoire diversity was predicted by graft donor and pretransplant recipient Inverse Simpson Index values. Pathologically expanded recipient clonotypes increased progressively from day 30 to day 180 as diversity fell. Cells were unsorted, so CD4 and CD8 contributions were not separated.

Time point in this sample: recipient sample about 28 days before transplant, after cytoreduction. Recipient blood drawn about 28 days pretransplant and days 30, 100, 180 after. The method was immunoSEQ multiplex PCR; TCRdb's version includes in-frame clones alone and lacks a portion of them. The sample carries roughly 20,000 clones, roughly 82% recorded once. Comment on this clone: The antigen is unknown.

Between the trimmed V and J ends, which lost 3 bases and 4 bases, there was a span of 13 bases. The CDR3 runs to 15 residues. Germline V gene lookup returns CDR1 MDHEN and CDR2 SYDVKM. This chain connects TRBV28 to TRBJ2-1; D gene uncertain. This TCR was recovered from a man aged 50 to 59 with acute myeloid leukemia. Some clones in this sample may be carry-over from other donors' samples. The source was peripheral blood mononuclear cells, collected before stem cell transplant. CDR3 sequence reads: CASSFPRNGYNEQFF. The CDR3, as DNA: TGTGCCAGCAGTTTCCCGAGAAACGGTTACAATGAGCAGTTCTTC.